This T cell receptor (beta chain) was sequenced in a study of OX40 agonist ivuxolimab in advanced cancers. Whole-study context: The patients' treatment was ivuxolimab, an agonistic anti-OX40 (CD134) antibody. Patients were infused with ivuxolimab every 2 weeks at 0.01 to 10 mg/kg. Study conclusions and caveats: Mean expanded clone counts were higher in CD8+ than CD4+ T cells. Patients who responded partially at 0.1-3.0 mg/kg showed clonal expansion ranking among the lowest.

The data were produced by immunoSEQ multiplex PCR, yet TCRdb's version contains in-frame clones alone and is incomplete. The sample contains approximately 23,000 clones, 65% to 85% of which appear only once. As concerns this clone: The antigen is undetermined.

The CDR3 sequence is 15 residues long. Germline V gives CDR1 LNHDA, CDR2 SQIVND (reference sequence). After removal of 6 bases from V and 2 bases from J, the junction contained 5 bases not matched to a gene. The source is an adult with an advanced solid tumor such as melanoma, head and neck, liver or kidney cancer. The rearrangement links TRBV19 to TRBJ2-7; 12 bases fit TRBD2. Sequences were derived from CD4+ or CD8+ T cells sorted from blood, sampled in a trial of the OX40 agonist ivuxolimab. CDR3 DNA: TGTGCCAGTAGCCCTAGCGGGAGGGCCGCCTACGAGCAGTACTTC. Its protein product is CASSPSGRAAYEQYF.